This entry features one T cell receptor (beta chain) sequence. Its antigen is unidentified. 13 Jbeta primers and 60 Vbeta primers were used for the PCR. Using immunoSEQ multiplex PCR, the repertoire was profiled, and TCRdb retains in-frame clones only, with some absent. Its table lists roughly 53,000 clones. Germline V gene sequence: CDR1 MNHNS, CDR2 SASEGT. V dropped 6 bases and J dropped 6 bases, with 21 bases sitting between them. CDR3 length: 15 residues. The data were taken from a study of cytomegalovirus exposure and HLA in healthy donors. Study-wide findings and caveats: A later analysis associated around 17,000 TCR beta sequences with HLA alleles at a 0.05 false discovery rate.

The sample taken for sequencing was PBMCs. The chain employs TRBV6-1 and TRBJ2-7, with D maybe TRBD2 (6 bases). This TCR came from a man aged 18 to 29 in good health and CMV-seropositive. CDR3 region: CASSSGTLGRREQYF. CDR3 nucleotide sequence: TGTGCCAGCAGCTCTGGGACTCTTGGTCGTCGCGAGCAGTACTTC.